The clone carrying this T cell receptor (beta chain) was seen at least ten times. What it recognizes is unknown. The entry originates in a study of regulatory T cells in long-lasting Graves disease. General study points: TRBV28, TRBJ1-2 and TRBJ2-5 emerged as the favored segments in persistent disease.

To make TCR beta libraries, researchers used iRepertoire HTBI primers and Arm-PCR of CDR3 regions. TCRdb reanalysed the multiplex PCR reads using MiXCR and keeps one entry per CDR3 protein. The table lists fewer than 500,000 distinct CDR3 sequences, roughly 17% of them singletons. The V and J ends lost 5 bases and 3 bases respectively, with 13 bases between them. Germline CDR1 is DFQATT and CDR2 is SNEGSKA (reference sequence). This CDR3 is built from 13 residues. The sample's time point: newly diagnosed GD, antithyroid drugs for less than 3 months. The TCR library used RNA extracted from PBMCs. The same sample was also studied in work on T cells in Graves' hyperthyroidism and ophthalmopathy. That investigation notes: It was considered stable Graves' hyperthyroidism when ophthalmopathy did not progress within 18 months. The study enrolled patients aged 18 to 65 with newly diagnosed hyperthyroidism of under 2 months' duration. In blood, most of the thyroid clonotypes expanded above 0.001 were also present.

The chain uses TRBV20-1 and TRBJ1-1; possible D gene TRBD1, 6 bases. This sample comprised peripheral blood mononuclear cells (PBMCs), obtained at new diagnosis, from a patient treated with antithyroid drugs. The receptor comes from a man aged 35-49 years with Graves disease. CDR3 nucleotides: TGCAGTGCTTCTGAGGACAGCTACACTGAAGCTTTCTTT. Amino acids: CSASEDSYTEAFF.